The present TCR beta chain was sequenced within a study of T cell responses to AZD1222 COVID-19 vaccine. Study observations and caveats: Repertoires were obtained only post-peak T cell response. White British people made up most donors, females outnumbered males, and clonal diversity was possibly underestimated.

On this clone itself: The antigen is undetermined.

Pooling covered second doses at about 4 or about 12 weeks. Trimming removed 0 bases from V and 5 bases from J, with 6 bases in between. The CDR3 is 13 residues long. From germline, CDR1 is MNHNY and CDR2 SVGAGI (reference sequence). TCRdb's copy holds only in-frame clones and misses some; the assay was immunoSEQ multiplex PCR. Of about 140,000 clones in the sample, 80% to 95% were seen once. Sequences were derived from peripheral blood, sampled 28 days after the second AZD1222 dose. This chain connects TRBV6-6 to TRBJ2-3; D remains ambiguous. This sequence was found in an adult who received the AZD1222 COVID-19 vaccine. In nucleotides, the CDR3 is TGTGCCAGCAGTTACTCGAGAGGAGATACGCAGTATTTT. The encoded protein is CASSYSRGDTQYF.